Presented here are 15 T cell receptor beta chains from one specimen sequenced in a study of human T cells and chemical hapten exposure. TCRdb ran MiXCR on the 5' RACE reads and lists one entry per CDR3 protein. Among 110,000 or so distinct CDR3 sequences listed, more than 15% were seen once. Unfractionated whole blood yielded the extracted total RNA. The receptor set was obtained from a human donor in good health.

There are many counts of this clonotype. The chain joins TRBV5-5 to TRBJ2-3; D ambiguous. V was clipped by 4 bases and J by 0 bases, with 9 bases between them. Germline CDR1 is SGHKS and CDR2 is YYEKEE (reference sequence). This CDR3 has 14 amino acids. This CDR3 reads CASSRAPSTDTQYF. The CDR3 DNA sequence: TGTGCCAGCAGCCGAGCCCCTAGCACAGATACGCAGTATTTT. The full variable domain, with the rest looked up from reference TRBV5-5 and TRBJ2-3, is DAGVTQSPTHLIKTRGQQVTLRCSPISGHKSVSWYQQVLGQGPQFIFQYYEKEERGRGNFPDRFSARQFPNYSSELNVNALLLGDSALYLCASSRAPSTDTQYFGPGTRLTVL.

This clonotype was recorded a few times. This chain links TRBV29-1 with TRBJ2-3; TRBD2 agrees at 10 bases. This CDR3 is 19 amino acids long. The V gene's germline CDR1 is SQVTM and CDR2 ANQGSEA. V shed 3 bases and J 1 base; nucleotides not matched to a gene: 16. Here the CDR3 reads CSVERTAGGPNSGTDTQYF. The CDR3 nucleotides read TGCAGCGTTGAGAGGACAGCGGGAGGGCCCAACAGTGGCACAGATACGCAGTATTTT.

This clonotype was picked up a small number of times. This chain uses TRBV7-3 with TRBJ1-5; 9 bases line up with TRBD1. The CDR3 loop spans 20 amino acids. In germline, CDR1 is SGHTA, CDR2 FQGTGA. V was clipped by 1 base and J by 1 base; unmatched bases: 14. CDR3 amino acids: CASSLKSDRDRAGSNQPQHF. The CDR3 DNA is TGTGCCAGCAGCTTAAAATCCGACCGGGACAGGGCAGGGAGCAATCAGCCCCAGCATTTT.

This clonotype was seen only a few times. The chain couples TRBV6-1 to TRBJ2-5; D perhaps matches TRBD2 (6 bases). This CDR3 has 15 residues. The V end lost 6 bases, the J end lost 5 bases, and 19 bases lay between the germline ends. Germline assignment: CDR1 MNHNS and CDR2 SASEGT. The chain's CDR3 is CASSRGWKVRETQYF. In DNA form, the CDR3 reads TGTGCCAGCAGCCGGGGGTGGAAAGTGAGGGAGACCCAGTACTTC.

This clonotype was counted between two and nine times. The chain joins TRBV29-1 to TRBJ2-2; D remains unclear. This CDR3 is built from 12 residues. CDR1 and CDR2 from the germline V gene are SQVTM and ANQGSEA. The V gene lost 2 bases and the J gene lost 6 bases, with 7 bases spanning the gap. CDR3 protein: CSVEYGAGELFF. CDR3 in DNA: TGCAGCGTTGAATATGGCGCCGGGGAGCTGTTTTTT.

CDR3 in DNA: TGTGCCAGCAGCCCCCAGGAGGGGGGAAAACTGTTTTTT. Its protein product is CASSPQEGGKLFF. The J gene is TRBJ1-4, the V gene TRBV3-1; TRBD1 might be the D (6 bases). Trimming stripped 4 bases from V and 10 bases from J, with 13 bases between. This CDR3 has 13 amino acids. Germline loops: CDR1 LGHDT, CDR2 YNNKEL (reference sequence). Based on the CDR3 plus reference TRBV3-1 and TRBJ1-4, the full variable domain is DTAVSQTPKYLVTQMGNDKSIKCEQNLGHDTMYWYKQDSKKFLKIMFSYNNKELIINETVPNRFSPKSPDKAHLNLHINSLELGDSAVYFCASSPQEGGKLFFGSGTQLSVL.

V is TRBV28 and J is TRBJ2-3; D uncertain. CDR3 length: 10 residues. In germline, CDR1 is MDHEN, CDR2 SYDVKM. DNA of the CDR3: TGTTCGGCGTGCACAGATACGCAGTATTTT. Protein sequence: CSACTDTQYF.

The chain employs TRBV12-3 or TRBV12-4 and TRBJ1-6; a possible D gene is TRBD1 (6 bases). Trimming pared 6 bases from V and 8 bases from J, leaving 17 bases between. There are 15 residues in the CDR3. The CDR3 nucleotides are TGTGCCAGCAGGCACCGGGACCCAGGGGATTCACCCCTCCACTTT. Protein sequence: CASRHRDPGDSPLHF.

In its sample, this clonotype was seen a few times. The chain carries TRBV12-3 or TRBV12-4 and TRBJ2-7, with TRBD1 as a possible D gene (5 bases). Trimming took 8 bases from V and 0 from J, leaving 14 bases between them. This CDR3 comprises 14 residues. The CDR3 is CASGPRQISYEQYF. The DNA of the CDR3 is TGTGCCAGCGGACCGAGACAGATCTCCTACGAGCAGTACTTC.

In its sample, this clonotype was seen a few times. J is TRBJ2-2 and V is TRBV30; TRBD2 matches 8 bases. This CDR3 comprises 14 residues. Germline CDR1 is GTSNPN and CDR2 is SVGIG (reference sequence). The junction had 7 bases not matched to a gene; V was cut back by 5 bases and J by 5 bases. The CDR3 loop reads CAWSTGGGTGELFF. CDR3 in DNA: TGTGCCTGGTCTACGGGAGGGGGTACCGGGGAGCTGTTTTTT.

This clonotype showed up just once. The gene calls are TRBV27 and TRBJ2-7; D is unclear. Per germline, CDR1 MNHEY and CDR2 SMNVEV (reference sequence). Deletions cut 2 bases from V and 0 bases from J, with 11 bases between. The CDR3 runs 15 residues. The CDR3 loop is CASSLLSENSYEQYF. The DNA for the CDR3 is TGTGCCAGCAGTTTACTGAGCGAAAACTCCTACGAGCAGTACTTC.

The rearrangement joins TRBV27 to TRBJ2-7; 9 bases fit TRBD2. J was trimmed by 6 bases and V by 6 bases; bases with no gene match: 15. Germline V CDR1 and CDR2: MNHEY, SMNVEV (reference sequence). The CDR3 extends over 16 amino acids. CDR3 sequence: CASSLDPGLAAFEQYF. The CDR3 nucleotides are TGTGCCAGCAGCCTCGATCCGGGACTAGCAGCTTTCGAGCAGTACTTC.

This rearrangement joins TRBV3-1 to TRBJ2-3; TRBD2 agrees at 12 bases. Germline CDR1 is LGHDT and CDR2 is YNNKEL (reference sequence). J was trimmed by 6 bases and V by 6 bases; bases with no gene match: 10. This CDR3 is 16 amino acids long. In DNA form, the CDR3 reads TGTGCCAGCAGGGCGACTAGCGGGAGCTTCGGGGATACGCAGTATTTT. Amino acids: CASRATSGSFGDTQYF.

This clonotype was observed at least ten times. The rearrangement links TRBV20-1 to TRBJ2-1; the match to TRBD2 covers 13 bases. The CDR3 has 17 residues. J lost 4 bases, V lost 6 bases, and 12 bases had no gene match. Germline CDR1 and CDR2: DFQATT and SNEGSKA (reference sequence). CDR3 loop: CSAHVLGLAGPYNEQFF. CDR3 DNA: TGCAGTGCCCATGTTCTGGGACTAGCGGGACCTTACAATGAGCAGTTCTTC.

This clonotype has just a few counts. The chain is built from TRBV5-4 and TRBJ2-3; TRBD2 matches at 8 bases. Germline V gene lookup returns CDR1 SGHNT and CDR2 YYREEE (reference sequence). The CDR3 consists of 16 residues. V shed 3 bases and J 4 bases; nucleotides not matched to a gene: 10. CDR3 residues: CASSSELAERADTQYF. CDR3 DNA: TGTGCCAGCAGCTCCGAACTAGCGGAGCGGGCAGATACGCAGTATTTT.